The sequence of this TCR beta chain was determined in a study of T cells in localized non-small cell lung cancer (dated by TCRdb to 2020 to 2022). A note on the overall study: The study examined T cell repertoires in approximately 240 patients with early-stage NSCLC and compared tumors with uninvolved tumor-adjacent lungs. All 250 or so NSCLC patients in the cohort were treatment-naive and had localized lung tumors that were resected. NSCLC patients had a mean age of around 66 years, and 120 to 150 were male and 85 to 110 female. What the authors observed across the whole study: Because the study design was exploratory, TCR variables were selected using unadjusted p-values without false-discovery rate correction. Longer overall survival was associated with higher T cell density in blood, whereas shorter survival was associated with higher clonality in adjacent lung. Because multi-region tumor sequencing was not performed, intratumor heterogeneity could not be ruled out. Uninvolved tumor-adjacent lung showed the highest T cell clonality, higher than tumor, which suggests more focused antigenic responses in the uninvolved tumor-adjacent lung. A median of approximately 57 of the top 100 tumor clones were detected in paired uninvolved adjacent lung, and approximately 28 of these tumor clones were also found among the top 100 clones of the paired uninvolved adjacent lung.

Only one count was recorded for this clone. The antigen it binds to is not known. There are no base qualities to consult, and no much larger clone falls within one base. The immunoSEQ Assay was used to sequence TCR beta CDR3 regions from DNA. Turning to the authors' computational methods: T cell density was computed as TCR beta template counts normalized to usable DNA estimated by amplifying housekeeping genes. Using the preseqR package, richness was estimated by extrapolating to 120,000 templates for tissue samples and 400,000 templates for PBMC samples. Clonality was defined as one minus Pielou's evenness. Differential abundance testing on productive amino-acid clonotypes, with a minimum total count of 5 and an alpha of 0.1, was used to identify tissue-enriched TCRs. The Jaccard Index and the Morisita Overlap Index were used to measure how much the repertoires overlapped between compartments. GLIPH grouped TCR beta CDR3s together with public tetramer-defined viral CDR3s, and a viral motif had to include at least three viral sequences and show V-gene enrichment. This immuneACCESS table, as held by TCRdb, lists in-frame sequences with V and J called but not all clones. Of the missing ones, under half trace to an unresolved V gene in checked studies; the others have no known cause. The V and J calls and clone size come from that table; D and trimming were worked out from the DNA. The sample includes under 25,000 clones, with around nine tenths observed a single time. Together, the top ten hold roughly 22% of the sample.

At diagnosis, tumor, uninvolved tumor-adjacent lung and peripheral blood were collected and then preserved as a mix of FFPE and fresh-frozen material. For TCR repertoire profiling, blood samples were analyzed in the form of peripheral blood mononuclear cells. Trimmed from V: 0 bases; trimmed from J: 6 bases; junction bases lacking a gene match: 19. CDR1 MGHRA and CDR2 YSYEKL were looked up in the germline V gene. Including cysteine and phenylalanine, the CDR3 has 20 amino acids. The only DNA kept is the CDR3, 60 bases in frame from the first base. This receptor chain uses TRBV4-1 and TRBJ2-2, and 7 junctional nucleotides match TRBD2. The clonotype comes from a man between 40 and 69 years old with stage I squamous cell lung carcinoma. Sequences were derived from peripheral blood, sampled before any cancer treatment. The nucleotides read TGCGCCAGCAGCCAAGATAGCCCCGATAATAAGGGAGGGACGGCCGGGGAGCTGTTTTTT. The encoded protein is CASSQDSPDNKGGTAGELFF.